The rows below give T cell receptor beta chains drawn from one sample of a study of control samples from healthy donors and cancer patients. Sequencing was performed with immunoSEQ multiplex PCR; in TCRdb, only in-frame clones are kept and a portion is missing. The sample holds 100,000 to 150,000 clones; about nine tenths are singletons and the top ten take 2.5% to 3%. Sequenced sample: blood. The receptors were sampled from a middle-aged man in good health. The conserved cysteine and the conserved F or W are not part of the CDR3 here.

CDR3 length,V gene,CDR3 protein
13,TRBV2,ASRVPRGANSPLH
10,TRBV27,ASSYPLGEQY
15,TRBV6-2/TRBV6-3,ASSYQRTGTRIEKLF
12,TRBV6-5,ASSLAQGFTEAF
12,TRBV7-8,ASSLAGYTYEQY
14,TRBV6-1,ASSEIVGAYNSPLH
12,TRBV18,ASSLGASIYEQY
14,TRBV4-1,ASSQESGTTNEKLF
13,TRBV2,ASRPLGDLQETQY
13,TRBV7-9,ASSSAGTGNSPLH
10,TRBV9,ASSKRGTEQF
12,TRBV7-3,ASSLNGGPYEQY
14,TRBV5-8,ASSISRDRVKDEQF
13,TRBV19,ASSNQGLYTDTQY
12,TRBV18,ASSPASGGDTQY
13,TRBV13,ASSLGGVTGNEQF
13,TRBV19,ASNTPGTGTGELF
9,TRBV5-1,ASSSTSEAF
10,TRBV28,ASSDFNYGYT
14,TRBV5-1,ARSEGGSRGNSPLH
11,TRBV10-3,AISGTGDNEQF
11,TRBV12-2,ASRLGGDTEAF
15,TRBV24-1,ATSDLSQGKAYNEQF
12,TRBV2,ASRTGTLQETQY
14,TRBV5-1,ASSWGVIWGGTEAF
14,TRBV21-1,ASSMTGTGDTGELF
13,TRBV2,ASSLLPSSNYGYT
14,TRBV7-9,ASSARTGPGANVLT
12,TRBV4-1,ASSQGLRGDTQY
11,TRBV6-2/TRBV6-3,ASSYERQETQY
17,TRBV18,ASSSRAQRGGSSYNEQF
13,TRBV7-9,ASSLKPGTYNEQF
12,TRBV19,ASSMKGDTDTQY
10,TRBV28,ASSIQGHEQY
16,TRBV6-1,ASSGQKGQGAIGYGYT
17,TRBV5-4,ASSSGRRTTATNTGELF
15,TRBV2,ASSERVKGVSGNTIY
11,TRBV2,ASRYRVNTEAF
12,TRBV5-1,ASSAARGPYEQY
12,TRBV3-1/TRBV3-2,ASSQDSRYNEQF
9,TRBV5-1,ASSLGNEQF
16,TRBV6-1,ASSELAGALLAKNIQY
12,TRBV6-6,ASSVGGGADTQY
13,TRBV15,ATSRADRFNEKLF
11,TRBV7-2,ASSLSRTDTQY
14,TRBV4-1,ASSQVPGFQSYEQY
14,TRBV25-1,ASSPEGGSWNSPLH
17,TRBV20-1,SASMLDDPSGTSYNEQF
8,TRBV20-1,SATQGEQF
13,TRBV12-5,ASGRGRGGYNEQF
11,TRBV5-1,ASSTTGDYGYT